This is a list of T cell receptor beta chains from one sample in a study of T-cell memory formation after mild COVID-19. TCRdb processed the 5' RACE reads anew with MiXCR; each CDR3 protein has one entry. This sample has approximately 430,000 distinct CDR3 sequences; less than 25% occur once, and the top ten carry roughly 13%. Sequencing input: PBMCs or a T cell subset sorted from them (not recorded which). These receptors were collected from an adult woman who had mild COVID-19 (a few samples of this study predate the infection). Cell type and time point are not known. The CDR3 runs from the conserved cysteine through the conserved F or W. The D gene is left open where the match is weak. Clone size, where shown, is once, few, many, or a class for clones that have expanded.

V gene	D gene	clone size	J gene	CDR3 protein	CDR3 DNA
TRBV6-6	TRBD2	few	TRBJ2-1	CASTPPRGAYNEQFF	TGTGCCAGCACCCCCCCGCGGGGGGCGTACAATGAGCAGTTCTTC
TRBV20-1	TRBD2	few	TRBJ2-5	CSARDIAGGSQETQYF	TGCAGTGCTAGAGATATAGCGGGGGGGTCACAAGAGACCCAGTACTTC
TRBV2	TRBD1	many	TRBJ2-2	CATPRGQGNTGELFF	TGTGCCACCCCCAGGGGACAGGGTAACACCGGGGAGCTGTTTTTT
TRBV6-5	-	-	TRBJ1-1	CASSLMGITEAFF	TGTGCCAGCAGTTTGATGGGGATCACTGAAGCTTTCTTT
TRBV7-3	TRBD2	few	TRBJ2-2	CASSLKAGANTGELFF	TGTGCCAGCAGCTTAAAGGCGGGAGCGAACACCGGGGAGCTGTTTTTT
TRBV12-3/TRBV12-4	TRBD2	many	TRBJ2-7	CASRPPGLGSYEQYF	TGTGCCAGCAGACCTCCGGGACTAGGCTCCTACGAGCAGTACTTC
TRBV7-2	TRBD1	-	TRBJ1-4	CASSSSGQGWNEKLFF	TGTGCCAGCAGCTCCTCGGGACAGGGATGGAATGAAAAACTGTTTTTT
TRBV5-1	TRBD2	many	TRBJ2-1	CASSLGTSDYNEQFF	TGCGCCAGCAGCTTGGGTACTAGCGACTACAATGAGCAGTTCTTC
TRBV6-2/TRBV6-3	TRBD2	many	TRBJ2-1	CASSYSGLAGIYNEQFF	TGTGCCAGCAGTTATTCGGGACTAGCGGGGATCTACAATGAGCAGTTCTTC
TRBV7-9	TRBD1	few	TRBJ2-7	CASSPSQGTEQYF	TGTGCCAGCAGCCCCTCACAGGGGACCGAGCAGTACTTC
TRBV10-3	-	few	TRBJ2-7	CAISEVRRGEQYF	TGTGCCATCAGTGAGGTCAGGCGAGGGGAGCAGTACTTC
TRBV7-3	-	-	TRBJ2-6	CASSLRRGGAGDSGANVLTF	TGTGCCAGCAGCTTAAGGCGTGGGGGCGCAGGAGACTCTGGGGCCAACGTCCTGACTTTC
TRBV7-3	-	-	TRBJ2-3	CASSFYPADTQYF	TGTGCCAGCAGCTTTTACCCGGCAGATACGCAGTATTTT
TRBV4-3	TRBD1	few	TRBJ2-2	CASSQADRAYTGELFF	TGCGCCAGCAGCCAGGCTGACAGGGCCTACACCGGGGAGCTGTTTTTT
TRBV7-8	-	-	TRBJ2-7	CASSLQPRTEGYYEQYF	TGTGCCAGCAGCCTTCAACCCCGGACAGAGGGGTACTACGAGCAGTACTTC
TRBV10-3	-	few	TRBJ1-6	CAISDRDNSPLHF	TGTGCCATCAGTGACAGGGATAATTCACCCCTCCACTTT
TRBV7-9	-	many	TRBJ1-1	CASSLDMNTEAFF	TGTGCCAGCAGCCTTGACATGAACACTGAAGCTTTCTTT
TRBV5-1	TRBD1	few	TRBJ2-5	CASLGQQETQYF	TGCGCCAGCCTGGGACAGCAAGAGACCCAGTACTTC
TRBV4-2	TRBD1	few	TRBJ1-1	CASSQDGTGGTEAFF	TGTGCCAGCAGCCAAGATGGGACAGGGGGCACTGAAGCTTTCTTT
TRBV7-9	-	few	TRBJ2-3	CASSSGGAEEDTQYF	TGTGCCAGCAGCTCGGGTGGGGCAGAAGAAGATACGCAGTATTTT
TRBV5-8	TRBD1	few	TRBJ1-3	CASSLAGTGVANTIYF	TGTGCCAGCAGCTTGGCCGGGACAGGGGTAGCAAACACCATATATTTT
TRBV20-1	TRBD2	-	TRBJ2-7	CSARDGRAFEQYF	TGCAGTGCTAGAGACGGGAGGGCGTTCGAGCAGTACTTC
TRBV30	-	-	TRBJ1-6	CAWSPRGGSPLHF	TGTGCCTGGAGTCCCAGGGGAGGATCACCCCTCCACTTT
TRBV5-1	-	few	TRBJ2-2	CASSSKPQGTTNTGELFF	TGCGCCAGCAGCTCGAAACCGCAGGGGACAACGAACACCGGGGAGCTGTTTTTT
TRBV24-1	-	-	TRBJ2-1	CATSWAGSSYNEQFF	TGTGCCACCAGCTGGGCGGGGAGCTCCTACAATGAGCAGTTCTTC
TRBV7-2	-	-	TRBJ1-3	CASSRQGVGNTIYF	TGTGCCAGCAGCCGGCAAGGGGTTGGAAACACCATATATTTT
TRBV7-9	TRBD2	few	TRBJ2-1	CASSFPGLADYNEQFF	TGTGCCAGCAGCTTTCCGGGACTAGCGGATTACAATGAGCAGTTCTTC
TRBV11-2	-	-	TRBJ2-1	CASSLDIYYNEQFF	TGTGCCAGCAGCTTAGATATATACTACAATGAGCAGTTCTTC
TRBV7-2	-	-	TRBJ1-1	CASSSQGLPTEAFF	TGTGCCAGCAGCTCACAGGGACTCCCCACTGAAGCTTTCTTT
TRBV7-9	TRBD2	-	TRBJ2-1	CASSLAGRLAGGNEQFF	TGTGCCAGCAGCTTAGCGGGGAGACTAGCGGGAGGGAATGAGCAGTTCTTC
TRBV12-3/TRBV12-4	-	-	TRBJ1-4	CASSLRSINEKLFF	TGTGCCAGCAGTTTGCGGTCGATTAATGAAAAACTGTTTTTT
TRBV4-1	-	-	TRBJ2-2	CASSQDEGRRELFF	TGCGCCAGCAGCCAAGATGAGGGTCGCCGGGAGCTGTTTTTT